A single sample gave rise to the 23 T cell receptor beta chains below, sequenced in a study of blood T cell repertoires in COVID-19. Repertoires were generated with immunoSEQ multiplex PCR, while TCRdb's copy carries only in-frame clones and drops some. In the table there are 150,000 to 160,000 clones, 60% to 85% of which are singletons. The sequenced sample consisted of peripheral blood. The receptors were sampled from a man at least 80 years old with acute or convalescent COVID-19.

In DNA form, the CDR3 reads TGTGCCAGCAGTTACTCGGACAGTACTAACTATGGCTACACCTTC. Protein sequence: CASSYSDSTNYGYTF. This sequence joins TRBV6-5 and TRBJ1-2; a possible D gene is TRBD1 (6 bases). There are 15 residues in the CDR3. CDR1 MNHEY and CDR2 SVGAGI come from the germline V gene. V lost 0 bases to trimming and J lost 0 bases, with 8 bases between them.

The V call is TRBV6-1, the J call TRBJ2-1; D perhaps matches TRBD1 (6 bases). CDR1 MNHNS and CDR2 SASEGT come from the germline V gene. V dropped 0 bases and J dropped 8 bases, with 14 bases sitting between them. The CDR3 covers 15 residues. Here the CDR3 DNA reads TGTGCCAGCAGTGAAGCGGGAACAGGGAAGGATGAGCAGTTCTTC. It is translated as CASSEAGTGKDEQFF.

The V gene is TRBV3-1 (or the pseudogene TRBV3-2), the J gene TRBJ2-7, with a possible D match to TRBD1 (6 bases). Germline CDR1 LGHDT, CDR2 YNNKEL (reference sequence). V lost 3 bases and J 6 bases, leaving 12 bases between the germline ends. The CDR3 totals 13 residues. In nucleotides, the CDR3 is TGTGCCAGCAGCCAGACAGGCCGGGGCGAGCAGTACTTC. Protein sequence: CASSQTGRGEQYF.

This clone was detected only a few times. This chain uses TRBV29-1 with TRBJ2-2, with D tentatively TRBD2 (5 bases). With 3 bases removed from V and 6 bases from J, the gap between germline ends came to 14 bases. The CDR3 loop spans 14 amino acids. Germline V gives CDR1 SQVTM, CDR2 ANQGSEA. This chain's CDR3 is CSVDVTGRPGELFF. The CDR3 nucleotides are TGCAGCGTTGACGTAACGGGAAGACCCGGGGAGCTGTTTTTT.

This chain joins TRBV2 and TRBJ2-2; D perhaps matches TRBD2 (6 bases). CDR1 is SNHLY, CDR2 FYNNEI, per germline. This CDR3 region has 17 residues. The V end was cut by 7 bases, the J end by 5 bases, with 23 bases between. The CDR3 reads CASTPMGRGTRTGELFF. The CDR3 DNA is TGTGCCAGCACCCCCATGGGGCGGGGAACGCGGACCGGGGAGCTGTTTTTT.

The gene calls are TRBV24-1 and TRBJ2-2, with D possibly matching TRBD2 (6 bases). The CDR3 has 17 residues. Germline CDR1 KGHDR, CDR2 SFDVKD. V was shortened by 0 bases and J by 4 bases, with 14 bases between the two germline ends. The CDR3 spells CATSDLRAGSGTGELFF. The CDR3, as DNA: TGTGCCACCAGTGATTTGCGGGCGGGGTCCGGCACCGGGGAGCTGTTTTTT.

This chain connects TRBV7-6 to TRBJ2-3; TRBD1 might be the D (5 bases). CDR3 length equals 14 residues. V shed 3 bases and J shed 6 bases, with 13 bases lying between them. CDR1 SGHVS and CDR2 FNYEAQ come from the germline V gene. CDR3 coding DNA: TGTGCCAGCAGCTTGGTCAGGGCTGGGGATACGCAGTATTTT. Protein product: CASSLVRAGDTQYF.

This clone was counted between two and nine times. As DNA, the CDR3 is TGTGCCAGCAGGCGAGACAGATCCTCCGAAAAACTGTTTTTT. It is translated as CASRRDRSSEKLFF. The J gene is TRBJ1-4, the V gene TRBV6-6; possible D gene TRBD1, 5 bases. Germline loops: CDR1 MNHNY, CDR2 SVGAGI (reference sequence). The CDR3 extends over 14 amino acids. Trimming removed 6 bases from V and 8 bases from J, with 16 bases in between.

This clone is a singleton in its sample. The chain joins TRBV3-1 (or the pseudogene TRBV3-2) to TRBJ2-5, with a possible D match to TRBD2 (6 bases). The V gene's germline CDR1 is LGHDT and CDR2 YNNKEL (reference sequence). The CDR3 loop spans 14 amino acids. Trimming pared 4 bases from V and 4 bases from J, leaving 13 bases between. The CDR3 coding sequence is TGTGCCAGCAGCCCCAACGGGGGAGGAGAGACCCAGTACTTC. Translated: CASSPNGGGETQYF.

The chain links TRBV18 to TRBJ1-2, with 10 bases identical to TRBD1. Germline V gene data show CDR1 as KGHSH and CDR2 as LQKENI. The V segment lost 2 bases and the J segment 5 bases; nucleotides outside the gene matches: 2. The CDR3 loop spans 14 amino acids. CDR3 nucleotide sequence: TGTGCCAGCTCACCAGGACAGGGGGAGTATGGCTACACCTTC. Translation gives CASSPGQGEYGYTF.

V usage is TRBV6-4 and J usage is TRBJ2-3; 8 nucleotides agree with TRBD2. Germline values: CDR1 MRHNA, CDR2 SNTAGT. The CDR3 length is 13 residues. V shed 3 bases, J shed 11 bases, and the junction held 7 bases outside the gene matches. CDR3 sequence reads: CASSESWRGEQYF. CDR3 nucleotides: TGTGCCAGCAGTGAATCGTGGCGGGGGGAGCAGTATTTT.

This clone turned up a few times. This sequence joins TRBV5-4 and TRBJ2-5; 8 nucleotides match TRBD2. Germline V gene sequence: CDR1 SGHNT, CDR2 YYREEE (reference sequence). The V segment lost 4 bases and the J segment 4 bases; nucleotides outside the gene matches: 9. The CDR3 spans 15 residues. The CDR3 nucleotides read TGTGCCAGCAGCCCGATGGGACTAGAGGGAGAGACCCAGTACTTC. Translating it yields CASSPMGLEGETQYF.

This sequence joins TRBV7-9 and TRBJ1-2; D may be TRBD1 (5 bases). Germline-derived CDR1 and CDR2 are SEHNR and FQNEAQ (reference sequence). V was clipped by 5 bases and J by 2 bases, with 15 bases between them. The length of the CDR3 is 15 residues. The CDR3 bases are TGTGCCAGCAGCCGACAGTTTTTCGGAAACTATGGCTACACCTTC. Its protein product is CASSRQFFGNYGYTF.

CDR3 region: CASSLGGGGANVLTF. For the CDR3, the DNA is TGTGCCAGCAGTCTCGGGGGAGGTGGGGCCAACGTCCTGACTTTC. The chain carries TRBV7-2 and TRBJ2-6; D is perhaps TRBD2 (6 bases). Trimming shortened V by 6 bases and J by 3 bases, and 12 bases separated the two germline ends. Germline V CDR1 and CDR2: SGHTA, FQGNSA. The CDR3 has 15 residues.

The chain employs TRBV18 and TRBJ1-2; D is undetermined. CDR1 KGHSH and CDR2 LQKENI come from the germline V gene. This CDR3 has 12 amino acids. The ends were cut back, 2 bases at V and 4 bases at J, with 5 bases in the middle. The CDR3 DNA reads TGTGCCAGCTCACCAGAGCCCTATGGCTACACCTTC. Its protein product is CASSPEPYGYTF.

V and J are TRBV4-2 and TRBJ2-3; the match to TRBD2 covers 9 bases. Trimming at V came to 4 bases and at J to 1 base, leaving 3 bases not matched to a gene. The CDR3 consists of 15 residues. CDR1 is LGHNA, CDR2 YNFKEQ, per germline. The CDR3 nucleotides are TGTGCCAGCAGCCCTGAGCGGGGGGGCACAGATACGCAGTATTTT. Its protein is CASSPERGGTDTQYF.

The chain carries TRBV4-1 and TRBJ1-1; 7 nucleotides agree with TRBD1. The V gene end was trimmed by 1 base and the J gene end by 1 base; junction bases not matched to a gene: 6. Germline loops: CDR1 MGHRA, CDR2 YSYEKL. CDR3 size: 16 residues. CDR3 DNA sequence: TGCGCCAGCAGCCAAGGCGCCGGGACAGAGAACACTGAAGCTTTCTTT. Amino acids: CASSQGAGTENTEAFF.

V usage is TRBV5-1 and J usage is TRBJ2-2, with D hard to call. The germline V gene has CDR1 SGHRS and CDR2 YFSETQ. The V end lost 0 bases, the J end lost 0 bases, and 9 bases lay between the germline ends. The CDR3 is made up of 16 amino acids. The CDR3 nucleotides are TGCGCCAGCAGCTTGGCCGACATTTCGAACACCGGGGAGCTGTTTTTT. Protein product: CASSLADISNTGELFF.

This sequence joins TRBV21-1 and TRBJ2-7; TRBD2, as called in the table, went unchecked against the DNA. TRBV21-1 is a pseudogene locus. The CDR3 sequence is 19 residues long. The CDR3 here is CASSKGVHHRSNGAYEQYF. The CDR3 nucleotides read TGTGCCAGCAGCAAAGGTGTTCATCATCGATCAAACGGGGCCTACGAGCAGTACTTC.

The chain combines TRBV24-1 with TRBJ2-3, with TRBD1 as a possible D gene (6 bases). The length of the CDR3 is 15 residues. V lost 3 bases and J 0 bases, leaving 9 bases between the germline ends. Germline CDR1 KGHDR, CDR2 SFDVKD. The CDR3, as DNA: TGTGCCACCAGTGATGGGGGCCTTAGCACAGATACGCAGTATTTT. This gives the protein CATSDGGLSTDTQYF.

As concerns this clone: The sample holds other DNA sequences that translate to the same CDR3. The CDR3 sequence is CASSPGLAGVETQYF. Here the CDR3 DNA reads TGCGCCAGCAGCCCGGGACTAGCGGGGGTCGAGACCCAGTACTTC. The V call is TRBV5-1, the J call TRBJ2-5, with TRBD2 matching 14 bases. J gave up 5 bases and V 4 bases, and 4 bases lay outside the gene matches. This CDR3 has 15 residues. Germline V CDR1 and CDR2: SGHRS, YFSETQ.

The chain recombines TRBV3-1 (or the pseudogene TRBV3-2) with TRBJ2-4, with 14 positions matching TRBD2. The CDR3 has 16 amino acids. V trimming: 5 bases; J trimming: 6 bases; junction bases outside the gene matches: 6. Germline CDR1 LGHDT, CDR2 YNNKEL (reference sequence). CDR3 DNA sequence: TGTGCCAGCAGCGCTCGACTAGCGGGGGGGTCAAACATTCAGTACTTC. Protein product: CASSARLAGGSNIQYF.

This chain links TRBV3-1 (or the pseudogene TRBV3-2) with TRBJ2-1, with 7 bases matching TRBD1. This CDR3 has 14 amino acids. With 4 bases clipped from V and 0 bases from J, the junction kept 0 bases outside the gene matches. Germline V gene sequence: CDR1 LGHDT, CDR2 YNNKEL (reference sequence). This CDR3 is CASSRQGSYNEQFF. The CDR3 DNA follows: TGTGCCAGCAGCCGACAGGGCTCCTACAATGAGCAGTTCTTC.